This T cell receptor beta chain was obtained from a study of cytomegalovirus exposure and HLA in healthy donors. Study-wide results and limits: Reports showed the classifier diagnosing cytomegalovirus status with high specificity and sensitivity.

Concerning this clone: No antigen is known for it.

Germline CDR1 and CDR2: SEHNR and FQNEAQ (reference sequence). Trimming removed 2 bases from V and 0 bases from J, with 5 bases in between. This CDR3 has 14 amino acids. The study drew the donors from its approximately 120-subject validation cohort, separate from the 666-subject first cohort. The method was immunoSEQ multiplex PCR; TCRdb's version includes in-frame clones alone and lacks a portion of them. The table records 140,000 or so clones, 87% of them present only once. The receptor was derived from a man in his late teens or twenties in good health and CMV-seropositive. This chain links TRBV7-9 with TRBJ1-3; no clear D. Specimen: PBMCs. The CDR3 protein is CASSLSLSGNTIYF. DNA of the CDR3: TGTGCCAGCAGCTTATCCCTCTCTGGAAACACCATATATTTT.